These 3 T cell receptor beta chains were all obtained from the same sample, sequenced in a study of T cell repertoires in cytomegalovirus infection. Using its own MiXCR run on the reads, TCRdb lists one record per CDR3 protein. The sample shows approximately 500,000 distinct CDR3 sequences, approximately 10% of them seen only once. What was sequenced was PBMCs. Receptor source: a human donor in good health (CMV status not recorded). Some clones in this sample may be carry-over from other donors' samples.

This clonotype was detected ten times or more. This rearrangement joins TRBV20-1 to TRBJ1-1; no definite D call. The CDR3 runs 13 residues. Trimming took off 3 bases at V and 2 bases at J, with 10 bases between the two ends. Germline CDR1 reads DFQATT; CDR2 reads SNEGSKA (reference sequence). This chain's CDR3 is CSASIQPNTEAFF. For the CDR3, the DNA is TGCAGTGCTAGTATACAGCCTAACACTGAAGCTTTCTTT.

This clonotype was seen many times. J is TRBJ2-1 and V is TRBV5-4, with D uncertain. Germline V gene data show CDR1 as SGHNT and CDR2 as YYREEE (reference sequence). Trimming pared 1 base from V and 7 bases from J, leaving 9 bases between. The CDR3 extends over 13 amino acids. DNA for the CDR3: TGTGCCAGCAGCTTGTCTAGGCGGAATGAGCAGTTCTTC. Protein product: CASSLSRRNEQFF.

This clonotype has ten or more counts. The genes are TRBV5-1 and TRBJ2-1; 10 bases are shared with TRBD2. J was trimmed by 6 bases and V by 0 bases; bases with no gene match: 6. This CDR3 is 16 amino acids long. Germline CDR1 and CDR2: SGHRS and YFSETQ. CDR3: CASSLDVSGRINEQFF. The CDR3 DNA is TGCGCCAGCAGCTTGGATGTTAGCGGGAGGATCAATGAGCAGTTCTTC.